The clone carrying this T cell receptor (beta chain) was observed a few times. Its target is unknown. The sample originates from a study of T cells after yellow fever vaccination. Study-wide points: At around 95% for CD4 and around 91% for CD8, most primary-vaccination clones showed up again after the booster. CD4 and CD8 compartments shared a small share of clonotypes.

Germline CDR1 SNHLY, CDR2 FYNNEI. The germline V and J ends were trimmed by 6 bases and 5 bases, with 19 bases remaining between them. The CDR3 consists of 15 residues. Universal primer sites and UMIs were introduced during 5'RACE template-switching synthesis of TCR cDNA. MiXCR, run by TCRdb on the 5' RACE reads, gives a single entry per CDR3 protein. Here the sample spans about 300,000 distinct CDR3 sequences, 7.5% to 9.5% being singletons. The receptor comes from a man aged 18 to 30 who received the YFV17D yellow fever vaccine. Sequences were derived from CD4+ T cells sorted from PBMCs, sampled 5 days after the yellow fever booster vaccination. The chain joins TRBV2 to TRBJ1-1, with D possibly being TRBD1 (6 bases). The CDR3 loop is CASRVDRLGGTEAFF. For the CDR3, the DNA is TGTGCCAGCAGGGTCGACAGGTTGGGGGGGACTGAAGCTTTCTTT.